The entry that follows covers one TCR beta chain sequence. Its target is unknown. This CDR3 region has 14 residues. V was shortened by 3 bases and J by 0 bases, with 8 bases between the two germline ends. The germline CDR1 and CDR2 sequences are MNHNS and SASEGT. The sample is drawn from a study of shared clonotypes between healthy human individuals. General study results and limits: The sharing of 4% to 5.5% of naive CD4 clonotypes was seen across a handful of donors.

Only in-frame clones appear in the TCRdb table, and some are missing; sequencing was by immunoSEQ multiplex PCR. Of about 2.1 million clones in the sample, roughly 91% are singletons; the top ten hold roughly 1.7%. Naive CD8 cells lacked CD45RO and underwent positive selection for CCR7, leaving out terminally differentiated effector memory CD45RA+ cells. This receptor was obtained from a man between 18 and 35 years old in good health. Some clones in this sample may be carry-over from other donors' samples. V and J are TRBV6-1 and TRBJ1-1; no firm D call. Source material: naive CD8+ T cells from PBMCs. The CDR3 DNA is TGTGCCAGCAGTGATCCGGAGATGAACACTGAAGCTTTCTTT. This codes for CASSDPEMNTEAFF.